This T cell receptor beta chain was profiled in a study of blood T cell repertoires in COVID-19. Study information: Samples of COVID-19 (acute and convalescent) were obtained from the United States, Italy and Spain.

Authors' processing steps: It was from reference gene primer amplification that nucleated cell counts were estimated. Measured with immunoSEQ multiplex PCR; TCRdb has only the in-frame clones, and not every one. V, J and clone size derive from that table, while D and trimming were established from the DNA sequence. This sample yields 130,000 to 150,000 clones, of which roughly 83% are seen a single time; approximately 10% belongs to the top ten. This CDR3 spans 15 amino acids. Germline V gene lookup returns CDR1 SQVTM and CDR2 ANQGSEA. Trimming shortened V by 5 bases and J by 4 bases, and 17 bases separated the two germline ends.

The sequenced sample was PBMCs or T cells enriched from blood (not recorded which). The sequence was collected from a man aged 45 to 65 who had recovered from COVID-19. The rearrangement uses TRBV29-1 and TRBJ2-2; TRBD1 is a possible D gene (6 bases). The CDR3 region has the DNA TGCAGCGTTAGCCGGCCAACAGGGCTCACCGGGGAGCTGTTTTTT. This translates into CSVSRPTGLTGELFF.